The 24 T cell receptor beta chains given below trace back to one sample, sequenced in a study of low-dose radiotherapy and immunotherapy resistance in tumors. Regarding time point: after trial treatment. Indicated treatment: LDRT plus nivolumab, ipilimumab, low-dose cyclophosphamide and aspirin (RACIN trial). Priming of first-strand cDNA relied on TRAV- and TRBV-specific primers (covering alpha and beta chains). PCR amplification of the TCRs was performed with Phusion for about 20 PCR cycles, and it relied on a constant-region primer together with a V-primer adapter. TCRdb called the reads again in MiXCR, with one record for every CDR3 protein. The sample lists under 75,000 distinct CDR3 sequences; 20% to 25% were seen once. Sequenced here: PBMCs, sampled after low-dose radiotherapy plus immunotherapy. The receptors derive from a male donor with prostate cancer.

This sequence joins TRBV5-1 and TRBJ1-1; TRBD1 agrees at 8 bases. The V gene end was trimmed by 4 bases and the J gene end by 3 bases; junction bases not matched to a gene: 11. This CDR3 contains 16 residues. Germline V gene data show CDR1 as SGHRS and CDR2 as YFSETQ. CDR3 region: CASSARDRPRDTEAFF. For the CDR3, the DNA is TGCGCCAGCAGCGCCCGGGACAGGCCCAGGGACACTGAAGCTTTCTTT.

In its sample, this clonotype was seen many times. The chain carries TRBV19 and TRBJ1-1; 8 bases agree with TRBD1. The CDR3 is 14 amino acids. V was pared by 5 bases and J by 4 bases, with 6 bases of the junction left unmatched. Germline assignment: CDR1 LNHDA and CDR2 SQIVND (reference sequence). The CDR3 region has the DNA TGTGCCAGTAGTCTACAGGGGGAAAGCACTGAAGCTTTCTTT. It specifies CASSLQGESTEAFF. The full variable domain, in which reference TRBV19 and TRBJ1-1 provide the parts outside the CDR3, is DGGITQSPKYLFRKEGQNVTLSCEQNLNHDAMYWYRQDPGQGLRLIYYSQIVNDFQKGDIAEGYSVSREKKESFPLTVTSAQKNPTAFYLCASSLQGESTEAFFGQGTRLTVV.

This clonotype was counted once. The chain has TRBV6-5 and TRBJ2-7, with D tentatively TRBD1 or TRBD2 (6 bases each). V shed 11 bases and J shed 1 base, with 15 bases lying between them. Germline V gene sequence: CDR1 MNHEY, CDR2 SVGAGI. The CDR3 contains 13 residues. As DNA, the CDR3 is TGTGCCGTAGCAAAGGGGGGATCCTACGAGCAGTACTTC. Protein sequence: CAVAKGGSYEQYF.

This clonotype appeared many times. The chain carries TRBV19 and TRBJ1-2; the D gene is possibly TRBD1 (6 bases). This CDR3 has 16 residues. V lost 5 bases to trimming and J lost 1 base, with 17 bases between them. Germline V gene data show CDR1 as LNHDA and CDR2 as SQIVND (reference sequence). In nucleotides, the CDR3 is TGTGCCAGTAGTGGGGGACCAGGGGACGATAACTATGGCTACACCTTC. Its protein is CASSGGPGDDNYGYTF. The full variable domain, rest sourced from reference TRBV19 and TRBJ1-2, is DGGITQSPKYLFRKEGQNVTLSCEQNLNHDAMYWYRQDPGQGLRLIYYSQIVNDFQKGDIAEGYSVSREKKESFPLTVTSAQKNPTAFYLCASSGGPGDDNYGYTFGSGTRLTVV.

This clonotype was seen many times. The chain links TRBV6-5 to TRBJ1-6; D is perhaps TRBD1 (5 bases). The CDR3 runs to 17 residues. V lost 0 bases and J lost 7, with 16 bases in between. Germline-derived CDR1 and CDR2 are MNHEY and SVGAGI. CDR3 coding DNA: TGTGCCAGCAGTTACTCCAATACGGGGGGGATCAATTCACCCCTCCACTTT. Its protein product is CASSYSNTGGINSPLHF.

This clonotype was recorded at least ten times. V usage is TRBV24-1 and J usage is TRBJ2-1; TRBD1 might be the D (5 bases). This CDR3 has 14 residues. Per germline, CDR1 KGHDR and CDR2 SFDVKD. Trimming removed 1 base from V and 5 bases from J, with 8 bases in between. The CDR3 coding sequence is TGTGCCACCAGTGATTTTACCAGGGACAATGAGCAGTTCTTC. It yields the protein CATSDFTRDNEQFF.

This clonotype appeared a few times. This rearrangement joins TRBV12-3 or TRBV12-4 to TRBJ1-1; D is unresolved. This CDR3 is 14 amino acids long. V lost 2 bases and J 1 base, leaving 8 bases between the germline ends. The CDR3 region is CASSLYVENTEAFF. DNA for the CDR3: TGTGCCAGCAGTTTATATGTGGAGAACACTGAAGCTTTCTTT.

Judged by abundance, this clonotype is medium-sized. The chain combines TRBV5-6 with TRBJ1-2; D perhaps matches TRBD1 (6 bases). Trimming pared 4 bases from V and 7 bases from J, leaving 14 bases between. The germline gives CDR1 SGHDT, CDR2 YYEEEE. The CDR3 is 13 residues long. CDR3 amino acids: CASSPQGSGGYTF. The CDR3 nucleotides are TGTGCCAGCAGCCCCCAGGGGAGTGGTGGCTACACCTTC.

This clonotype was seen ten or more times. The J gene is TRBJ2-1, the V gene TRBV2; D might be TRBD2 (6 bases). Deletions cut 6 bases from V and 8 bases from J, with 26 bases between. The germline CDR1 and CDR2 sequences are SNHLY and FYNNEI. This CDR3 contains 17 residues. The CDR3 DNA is TGTGCCAGCAGGGGGGTTGGCAGGAGGGCGATGGGGGATGAGCAGTTCTTC. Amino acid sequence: CASRGVGRRAMGDEQFF. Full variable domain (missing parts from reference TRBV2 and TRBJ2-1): EPEVTQTPSHQVTQMGQEVILRCVPISNHLYFYWYRQILGQKVEFLVSFYNNEISEKSEIFDDQFSVERPDGSNFTLKIRSTKLEDSAMYFCASRGVGRRAMGDEQFFGPGTRLTVL.

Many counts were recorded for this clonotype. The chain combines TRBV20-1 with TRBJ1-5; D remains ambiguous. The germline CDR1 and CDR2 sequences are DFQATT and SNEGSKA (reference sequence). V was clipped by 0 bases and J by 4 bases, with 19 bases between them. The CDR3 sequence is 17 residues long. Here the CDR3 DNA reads TGCAGTGCTAGAGATTCCGACGGAAGCGGGATAAATCAGCCCCAGCATTTT. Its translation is CSARDSDGSGINQPQHF.

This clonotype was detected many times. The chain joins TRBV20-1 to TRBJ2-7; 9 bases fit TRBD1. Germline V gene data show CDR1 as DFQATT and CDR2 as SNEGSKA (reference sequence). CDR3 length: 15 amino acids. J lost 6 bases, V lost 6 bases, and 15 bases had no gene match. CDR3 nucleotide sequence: TGCAGTGCGCGAACAGGGGGCATAGGACGTTTCGAGCAGTACTTC. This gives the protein CSARTGGIGRFEQYF.

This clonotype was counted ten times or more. CDR3 amino acids: CASRRGAGNTEAFF. The CDR3 bases are TGTGCCAGCCGGAGGGGGGCAGGGAACACTGAAGCTTTCTTT. This chain joins TRBV2 and TRBJ1-1; maybe TRBD1 (6 bases). Germline V gene sequence: CDR1 SNHLY, CDR2 FYNNEI. The germline V and J ends were trimmed by 8 bases and 1 base, with 14 bases remaining between them. The CDR3 runs to 14 residues.

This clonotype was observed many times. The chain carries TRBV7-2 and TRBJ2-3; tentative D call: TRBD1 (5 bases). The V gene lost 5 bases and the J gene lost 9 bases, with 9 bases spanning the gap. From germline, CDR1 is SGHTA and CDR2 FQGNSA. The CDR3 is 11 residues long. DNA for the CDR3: TGTGCCAGCAGCGGGGCCTCCACGCAGTATTTT. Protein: CASSGASTQYF.

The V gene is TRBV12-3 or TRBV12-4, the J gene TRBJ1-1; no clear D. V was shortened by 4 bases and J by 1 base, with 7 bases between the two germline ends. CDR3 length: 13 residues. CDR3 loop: CASSSRQNTEAFF. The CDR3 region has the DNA TGTGCCAGCAGTTCACGACAGAACACTGAAGCTTTCTTT.

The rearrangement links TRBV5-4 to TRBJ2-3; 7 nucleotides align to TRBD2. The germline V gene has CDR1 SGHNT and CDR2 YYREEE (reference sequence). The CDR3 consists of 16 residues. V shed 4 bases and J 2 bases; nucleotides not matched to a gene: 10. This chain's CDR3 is CASSRGAGDLTDTQYF. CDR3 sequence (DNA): TGTGCCAGCAGCCGAGGGGCGGGGGACCTCACAGATACGCAGTATTTT. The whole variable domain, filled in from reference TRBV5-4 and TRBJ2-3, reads ETGVTQSPTHLIKTRGQQVTLRCSSQSGHNTVSWYQQALGQGPQFIFQYYREEENGRGNFPPRFSGLQFPNYSSELNVNALELDDSALYLCASSRGAGDLTDTQYFGPGTRLTVL.

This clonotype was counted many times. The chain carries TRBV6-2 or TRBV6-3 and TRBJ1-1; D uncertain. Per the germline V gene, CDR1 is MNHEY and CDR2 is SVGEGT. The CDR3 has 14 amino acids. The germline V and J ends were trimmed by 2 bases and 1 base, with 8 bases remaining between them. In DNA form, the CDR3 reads TGTGCCAGCAGTTACCCAAGAAGGAACACTGAAGCTTTCTTT. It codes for CASSYPRRNTEAFF.

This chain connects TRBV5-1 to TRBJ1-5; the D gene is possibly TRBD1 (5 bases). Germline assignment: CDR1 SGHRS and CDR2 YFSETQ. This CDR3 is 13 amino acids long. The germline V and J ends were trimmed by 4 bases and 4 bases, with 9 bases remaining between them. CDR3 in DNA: TGCGCCAGCAGCCGGGACGGAAATCAGCCCCAGCATTTT. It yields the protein CASSRDGNQPQHF.

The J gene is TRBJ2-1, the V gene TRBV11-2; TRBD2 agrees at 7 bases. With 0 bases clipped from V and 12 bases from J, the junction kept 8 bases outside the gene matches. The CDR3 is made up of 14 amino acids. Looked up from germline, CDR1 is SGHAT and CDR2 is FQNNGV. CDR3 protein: CASSLDRLAERQFF. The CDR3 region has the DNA TGTGCCAGCAGCTTAGATCGGCTAGCGGAGCGGCAGTTCTTC. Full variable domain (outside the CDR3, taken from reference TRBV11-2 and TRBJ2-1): EAGVAQSPRYKIIEKRQSVAFWCNPISGHATLYWYQQILGQGPKLLIQFQNNGVVDDSQLPKDRFSAERLKGVDSTLKIQPAKLEDSAVYLCASSLDRLAERQFFGPGTRLTVL.

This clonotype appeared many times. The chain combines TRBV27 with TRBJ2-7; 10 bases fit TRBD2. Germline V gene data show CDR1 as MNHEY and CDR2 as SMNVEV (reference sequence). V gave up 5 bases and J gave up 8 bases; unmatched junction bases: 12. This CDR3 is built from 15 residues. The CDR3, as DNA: TGTGCCAGCAGTAAAAGCGGGGGGGGGGTCTTGAAGCAGTACTTC. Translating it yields CASSKSGGGVLKQYF.

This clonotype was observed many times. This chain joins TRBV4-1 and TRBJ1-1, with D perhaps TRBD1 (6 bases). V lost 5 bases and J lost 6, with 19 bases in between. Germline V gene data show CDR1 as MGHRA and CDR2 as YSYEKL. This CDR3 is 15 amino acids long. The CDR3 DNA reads TGCGCCAGCAGCTCGGGGGGGGCCTTAGCAGCTGAAGCTTTCTTT. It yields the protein CASSSGGALAAEAFF.

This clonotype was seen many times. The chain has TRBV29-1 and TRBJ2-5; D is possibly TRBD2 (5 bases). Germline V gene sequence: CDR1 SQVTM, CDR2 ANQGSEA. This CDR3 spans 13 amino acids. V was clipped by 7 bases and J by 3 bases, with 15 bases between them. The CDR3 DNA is TGCAGCGGTGGTGGGAGACAAAAAGAGACCCAGTACTTC. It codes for CSGGGRQKETQYF.

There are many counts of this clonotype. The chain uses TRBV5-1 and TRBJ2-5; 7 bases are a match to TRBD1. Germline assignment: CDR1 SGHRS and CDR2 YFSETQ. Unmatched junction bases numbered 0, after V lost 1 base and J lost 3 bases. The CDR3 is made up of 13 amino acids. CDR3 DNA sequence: TGCGCCAGCAGCTTGACAGGGGAAGAGACCCAGTACTTC. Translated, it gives CASSLTGEETQYF.

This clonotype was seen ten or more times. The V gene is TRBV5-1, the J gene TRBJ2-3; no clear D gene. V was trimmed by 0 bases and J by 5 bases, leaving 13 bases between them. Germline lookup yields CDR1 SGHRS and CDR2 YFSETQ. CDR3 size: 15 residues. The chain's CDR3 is CASSLAEVSRDTQYF. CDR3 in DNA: TGCGCCAGCAGCTTGGCCGAGGTTTCAAGAGATACGCAGTATTTT.

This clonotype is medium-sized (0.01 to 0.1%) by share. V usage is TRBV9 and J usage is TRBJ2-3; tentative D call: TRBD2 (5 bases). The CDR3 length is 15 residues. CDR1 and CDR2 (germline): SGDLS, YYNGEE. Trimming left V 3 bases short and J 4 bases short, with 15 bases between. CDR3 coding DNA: TGTGCCAGCAGCGGGACTTCAATCCCCGCAGATACGCAGTATTTT. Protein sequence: CASSGTSIPADTQYF.